The 28 T cell receptor beta chains below were found in one sample sequenced in a study of T cell repertoires in cytomegalovirus infection. MiXCR, run by TCRdb on the reads, gives a single entry per CDR3 protein. The sample holds approximately 180,000 distinct CDR3 sequences, more than 9% seen once. Source material: PBMCs. The receptors stem from a human donor in good health (CMV status not recorded). Some clones in this sample may be carry-over from other donors' samples.

This clonotype was seen at least ten times. The chain combines TRBV28 with TRBJ2-6, with a weak D call TRBD1 (6 bases). CDR1 and CDR2 from the germline V gene are MDHEN and SYDVKM. V was trimmed by 5 bases and J by 2 bases, leaving 10 bases between them. The CDR3 has 15 amino acids. CDR3 sequence (DNA): TGTGCCAGCAGTCGAGCAGGGGCTGGGGCCAACGTCCTGACTTTC. Its translation: CASSRAGAGANVLTF.

This clonotype was observed at least ten times. The chain uses TRBV7-8 and TRBJ1-1; D might be TRBD1 (5 bases). CDR1 is SGHVS, CDR2 FQNEAQ, per germline. This CDR3 is built from 15 residues. V lost 4 bases and J lost 5, with 17 bases in between. The CDR3 sequence is CASSSNLGAGTEAFF. In DNA form, the CDR3 reads TGTGCCAGCAGCTCCAACCTAGGGGCTGGGACTGAAGCTTTCTTT.

The J gene is TRBJ2-5, the V gene TRBV28; unclear D gene. V gave up 3 bases and J gave up 6 bases, with 5 bases separating them. Looked up from germline, CDR1 is MDHEN and CDR2 is SYDVKM. This CDR3 has 11 residues. As DNA, the CDR3 is TGTGCCAGCAGTTTCCTACAGACCCAGTACTTC. It yields the protein CASSFLQTQYF.

The V call is TRBV20-1, the J call TRBJ1-2, with unresolved D. The CDR3 spans 11 residues. The germline V gene encodes CDR1 DFQATT and CDR2 SNEGSKA (reference sequence). The V and J ends lost 3 bases and 8 bases respectively, with 10 bases between them. The CDR3 region is CSASPRGGYTF. DNA of the CDR3: TGCAGTGCTAGTCCCCGAGGAGGCTACACCTTC.

This chain joins TRBV7-8 and TRBJ1-4; 8 bases line up with TRBD1. The germline V gene has CDR1 SGHVS and CDR2 FQNEAQ. J gave up 4 bases and V 4 bases, and 5 bases lay outside the gene matches. This CDR3 comprises 15 residues. CDR3 bases: TGTGCCAGCAGCTCGGGGACAGGTGTTAATGAAAAACTGTTTTTT. This translates into CASSSGTGVNEKLFF.

CDR3: CASSATSTDTQYF. CDR3 nucleotides: TGCGCCAGCAGCGCCACGTCCACAGATACGCAGTATTTT. This chain joins TRBV5-1 and TRBJ2-3; D unclear. V shed 4 bases and J shed 2 bases, with 8 bases lying between them. CDR1 and CDR2 from the germline V gene are SGHRS and YFSETQ. The CDR3 is 13 residues long.

The V call is TRBV5-4, the J call TRBJ2-4; D is unresolved. Germline V gene sequence: CDR1 SGHNT, CDR2 YYREEE (reference sequence). Trimming took off 0 bases at V and 0 bases at J, with 13 bases between the two ends. CDR3 length equals 17 residues. For the CDR3, the DNA is TGTGCCAGCAGCTTGGACCCAACCCGGGTAGCCAAAAACATTCAGTACTTC. Translating it yields CASSLDPTRVAKNIQYF.

This clonotype was seen at least ten times. The CDR3 loop reads CASRTGEVQPQHF. CDR3 DNA: TGTGCCAGCAGGACAGGGGAAGTACAGCCCCAGCATTTT. The rearrangement uses TRBV6-2 or TRBV6-3 and TRBJ1-5, with 8 bases identical to TRBD1. The CDR3 covers 13 residues. Trimming cost V 6 bases and J 7 bases; bases outside gene matches: 5. Germline-derived CDR1 and CDR2 are MNHEY and SVGEGT.

This clonotype was seen repeatedly, ten times or more. This CDR3 reads CASSQEGLGYTF. DNA of the CDR3: TGTGCCAGCAGCCAGGAGGGACTAGGCTACACCTTC. J is TRBJ1-2 and V is TRBV7-9, with D perhaps matching TRBD1 (5 bases). The CDR3 extends over 12 amino acids. The germline gives CDR1 SEHNR, CDR2 FQNEAQ (reference sequence). V dropped 5 bases and J dropped 8 bases, with 12 bases sitting between them.

This clonotype was counted only a few times. The chain recombines TRBV6-2 or TRBV6-3 with TRBJ1-1; unclear D gene. From germline, CDR1 is MNHEY and CDR2 SVGEGT. V was clipped by 2 bases and J by 4 bases, with 8 bases between them. This CDR3 spans 13 amino acids. The CDR3 spells CASSYSPGTEAFF. The CDR3, as DNA: TGTGCCAGCAGTTACAGTCCAGGCACTGAAGCTTTCTTT.

This clonotype was seen ten or more times. CDR3 region: CASSYAPGTFSYNEQFF. The CDR3 nucleotides are TGTGCCAGCAGCTACGCCCCCGGGACATTCTCCTACAATGAGCAGTTCTTC. The chain has TRBV7-2 and TRBJ2-1, with D perhaps matching TRBD1 (6 bases). There are 17 residues in the CDR3. With 4 bases removed from V and 0 bases from J, the gap between germline ends came to 16 bases. The germline V gene has CDR1 SGHTA and CDR2 FQGNSA.

To note about this clonotype: No DNA is shown, since the ends of the CDR3 on it are uncertain; the CDR3 is the one TCRdb lists. The chain couples TRBV25-1 to TRBJ2-5; the DNA was not used to check the table's D call, TRBD1. CDR1 and CDR2 (germline): MGHDK, SYGVNS. The CDR3 has 12 residues if both end residues are counted. The CDR3 sequence: CASSEFGQGIYF.

This clonotype was counted a few times. This chain links TRBV29-1 with TRBJ2-7, with D possibly called TRBD1 or TRBD2 (5 bases each). The germline V gene encodes CDR1 SQVTM and CDR2 ANQGSEA. The CDR3 has 14 residues. The ends were cut back, 6 bases at V and 6 bases at J, with 21 bases in the middle. The CDR3 DNA follows: TGCAGCGTCCAGGGCCAGGGAGTTACTAGCGAGCAGTACTTC. This gives the protein CSVQGQGVTSEQYF.

This clonotype was observed a handful of times. The J gene is TRBJ2-1, the V gene TRBV7-2; the D is unclear. CDR3 size: 16 residues. The germline V gene has CDR1 SGHTA and CDR2 FQGNSA. V lost 0 bases to trimming and J lost 8 bases, with 17 bases between them. Here the CDR3 DNA reads TGTGCCAGCAGCTTAGCGCTGTGGCAGCCTCGGGATGAGCAGTTCTTC. It encodes CASSLALWQPRDEQFF.

This clonotype was recorded a few times. The V gene is TRBV28, the J gene TRBJ2-7; 7 nucleotides align to TRBD2. The CDR3 totals 15 residues. CDR1 is MDHEN and CDR2 is SYDVKM in the germline V gene. V shed 3 bases and J 1 base; nucleotides not matched to a gene: 6. CDR3 in amino acids: CASSLLAGESYEQYF. The CDR3 nucleotides are TGTGCCAGCAGTTTGCTCGCGGGAGAATCCTACGAGCAGTACTTC.

This clonotype was counted between two and nine times. The J gene is TRBJ1-4, the V gene TRBV20-1; 8 nucleotides match TRBD1. V lost 3 bases, J lost 8 bases, and 8 bases stayed unmatched. Germline CDR1 and CDR2: DFQATT and SNEGSKA (reference sequence). The CDR3 has 14 amino acids. In nucleotides, the CDR3 is TGCAGTGCTAGCCCAGGGGGCGGTTCCGAAAAACTGTTTTTT. This sequence encodes CSASPGGGSEKLFF.

This clonotype was recorded at least ten times. The rearrangement links TRBV12-3 or TRBV12-4 to TRBJ1-2; 7 bases are shared with TRBD1. CDR3 length: 12 residues. V lost 6 bases and J lost 8; bases outside the gene matches: 6. Written as DNA, the CDR3 is TGTGCCAGCAGCTCTGACAGGGAAGGCTACACCTTC. Translating gives CASSSDREGYTF.

This clonotype has only a few counts. This chain links TRBV11-2 with TRBJ2-2, with 11 bases lining up with TRBD2. V trimming: 5 bases; J trimming: 6 bases; junction bases outside the gene matches: 5. CDR1 SGHAT and CDR2 FQNNGV come from the germline V gene. This CDR3 has 15 residues. CDR3 DNA sequence: TGTGCCAGCAGCCGCGGGACTAGCGGAGCCGGGGAGCTGTTTTTT. Its protein is CASSRGTSGAGELFF.

The chain uses TRBV28 and TRBJ2-1; D unclear. CDR1 and CDR2 (germline): MDHEN, SYDVKM. V was clipped by 7 bases and J by 6 bases, with 13 bases between them. The CDR3 loop spans 13 amino acids. The CDR3 sequence: CASILQRGNEQFF. Here the CDR3 DNA reads TGTGCCAGCATCCTCCAGCGTGGCAATGAGCAGTTCTTC.

This clonotype has only a few counts. CDR3 amino acids: CASMDRKNYGYTF. CDR3 DNA sequence: TGTGCCAGCATGGACAGGAAGAACTATGGCTACACCTTC. The rearrangement joins TRBV25-1 to TRBJ1-2; 7 bases are a match to TRBD1. Germline CDR1 reads MGHDK; CDR2 reads SYGVNS. With 7 bases clipped from V and 2 bases from J, the junction kept 4 bases outside the gene matches. The CDR3 covers 13 residues.

This clonotype was recorded many times. This chain joins TRBV7-2 and TRBJ1-6; tentative D call: TRBD1 (6 bases). CDR3 length: 13 amino acids. The V end lost 6 bases, the J end lost 8 bases, and 11 bases lay between the germline ends. The germline V gene has CDR1 SGHTA and CDR2 FQGNSA. Here the CDR3 DNA reads TGTGCCAGCAGTCTGACAGGAGATTCACCCCTCCACTTT. As protein: CASSLTGDSPLHF. The full variable domain, its missing parts supplied by reference TRBV7-2 and TRBJ1-6, is GAGVSQSPSNKVTEKGKDVELRCDPISGHTALYWYRQSLGQGLEFLIYFQGNSAPDKSGLPSDRFSAERTGGSVSTLTIQRTQQEDSAVYLCASSLTGDSPLHFGNGTRLTVT.

This clonotype was picked up many times. The chain uses TRBV20-1 and TRBJ2-2; 15 bases map to TRBD2. The germline CDR1 and CDR2 sequences are DFQATT and SNEGSKA (reference sequence). J gave up 3 bases and V 1 base, and 12 bases lay outside the gene matches. The CDR3 loop spans 20 amino acids. The CDR3 sequence: CSARVAGLAGGQEYTGELFF. CDR3 nucleotides: TGCAGTGCTAGAGTCGCGGGACTAGCGGGAGGACAAGAATACACCGGGGAGCTGTTTTTT.

The rearrangement links TRBV28 to TRBJ1-1; D gene ambiguous. This CDR3 spans 14 amino acids. Germline V CDR1 and CDR2: MDHEN, SYDVKM. Trimming took off 1 base at V and 0 bases at J, with 6 bases between the two ends. CDR3: CASSLYQMNTEAFF. CDR3 nucleotide sequence: TGTGCCAGCAGTTTATATCAGATGAACACTGAAGCTTTCTTT.

Many counts were recorded for this clonotype. V gene TRBV12-3 or TRBV12-4 combines with J gene TRBJ1-5; 7 positions agree with TRBD1. The V segment lost 3 bases and the J segment 0 bases; nucleotides outside the gene matches: 11. CDR3 length equals 18 residues. The CDR3 loop is CASSFLAQGVGSNQPQHF. The CDR3 bases are TGTGCCAGCAGTTTCTTGGCTCAGGGGGTCGGTAGCAATCAGCCCCAGCATTTT.

This clonotype was observed at least ten times. The chain employs TRBV19 and TRBJ2-3; 7 nucleotides line up with TRBD2. CDR3 length: 16 amino acids. With V trimmed by 5 bases and J by 3 bases, 11 bases remained unmatched. The germline V gene encodes CDR1 LNHDA and CDR2 SQIVND (reference sequence). Here the CDR3 reads CASSAVGAGVTDTQYF. The CDR3 bases are TGTGCCAGTAGTGCCGTCGGGGCGGGGGTAACAGATACGCAGTATTTT.

This clonotype occurred many times. The CDR3 DNA reads as TGTGCCAGCAACCTACAGGGGGCTCTCGGCTACACCTTC. It encodes CASNLQGALGYTF. The chain uses TRBV7-2 and TRBJ1-2, with 9 bases that match TRBD1. Trimming cost V 7 bases and J 8 bases; bases outside gene matches: 8. The CDR3 consists of 13 residues. Germline-derived CDR1 and CDR2 are SGHTA and FQGNSA.

Ten or more counts support this clonotype. The rearrangement uses TRBV7-2 and TRBJ2-4; a possible D gene is TRBD1 (5 bases). Trimming removed 0 bases at V and 11 bases at J, with 17 bases between. The CDR3 extends over 15 amino acids. Germline V CDR1 and CDR2: SGHTA, FQGNSA. The CDR3 DNA reads as TGTGCCAGCAGCTTAGCGCCAGGGCCAAATTGGGTTCAGTACTTC. It encodes CASSLAPGPNWVQYF.

This clonotype appeared many times. The CDR3 loop reads CASSPTGYNSPLHF. The CDR3 nucleotides read TGTGCCAGCAGCCCGACAGGGTACAATTCACCCCTCCACTTT. The chain uses TRBV7-2 and TRBJ1-6, with 7 nucleotides matching TRBD1. There are 14 residues in the CDR3. The junction had 5 bases not matched to a gene; V was cut back by 5 bases and J by 7 bases. Germline V lookup: CDR1 SGHTA, CDR2 FQGNSA.